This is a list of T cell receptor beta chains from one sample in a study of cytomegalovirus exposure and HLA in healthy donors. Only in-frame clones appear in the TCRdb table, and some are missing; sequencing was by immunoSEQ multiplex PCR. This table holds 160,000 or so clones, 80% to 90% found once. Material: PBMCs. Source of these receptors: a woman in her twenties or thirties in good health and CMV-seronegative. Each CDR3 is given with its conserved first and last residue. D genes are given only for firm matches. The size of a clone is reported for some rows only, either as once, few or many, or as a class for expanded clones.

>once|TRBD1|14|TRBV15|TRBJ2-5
CATRMTDRGETQYF
TGTGCCACCAGGATGACGGACAGGGGAGAGACCCAGTACTTC
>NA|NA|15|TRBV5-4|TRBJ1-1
CASNVQGRRNTEAFF
TGTGCCAGCAACGTACAGGGACGGCGGAACACTGAAGCTTTCTTT
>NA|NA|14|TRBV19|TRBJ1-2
CASSTPGTNYGYTF
TGTGCCAGTAGTACACCGGGAACTAACTATGGCTACACCTTC
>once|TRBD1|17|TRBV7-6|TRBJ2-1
CASSLGQGVAALNEQFF
TGTGCCAGCAGCTTAGGGCAGGGGGTCGCTGCCCTCAATGAGCAGTTCTTC
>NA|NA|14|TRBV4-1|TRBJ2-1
CASSQEPTVNEQFF
TGCGCCAGCAGCCAAGAACCGACAGTCAATGAGCAGTTCTTC
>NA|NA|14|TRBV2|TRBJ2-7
CASSEGLAVDEQYF
TGTGCCAGCAGTGAAGGGCTAGCTGTCGACGAGCAGTACTTC
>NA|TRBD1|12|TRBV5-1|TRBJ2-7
CASSLGQGSPYF
TGCGCCAGCAGCTTGGGACAGGGTTCTCCGTACTTC
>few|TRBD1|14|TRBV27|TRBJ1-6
CASSIAGTGSPLHF
TGTGCCAGCAGTATCGCTGGGACAGGGTCACCCCTCCACTTT
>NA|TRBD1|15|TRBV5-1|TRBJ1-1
CASSHRQGRDAEAFF
TGCGCCAGCAGCCATAGACAGGGGAGGGATGCTGAAGCTTTCTTT
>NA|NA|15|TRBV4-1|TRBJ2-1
CASSHVAETYNEQFF
TGCGCCAGCAGCCACGTCGCGGAGACCTACAATGAGCAGTTCTTC
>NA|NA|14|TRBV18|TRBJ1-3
CASSGQNSGNTIYF
TGTGCCAGCTCAGGGCAGAACTCTGGAAACACCATATATTTT
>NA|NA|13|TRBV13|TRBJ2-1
CASSWTHYNEQFF
TGTGCCAGCAGCTGGACACACTACAATGAGCAGTTCTTC
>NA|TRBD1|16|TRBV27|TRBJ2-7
CASSLSLTGEPYEQYF
TGTGCCAGCAGTTTATCGTTAACAGGGGAACCCTACGAGCAGTACTTC
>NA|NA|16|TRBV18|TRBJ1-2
CASSPTRGIPLGGYTF
TGTGCCAGCTCACCTACTCGGGGGATTCCACTTGGCGGCTACACCTTC
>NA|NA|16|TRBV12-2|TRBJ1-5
CASRPPGGINNQPQHF
TGTGCAAGTCGCCCTCCGGGGGGTATTAACAATCAGCCCCAGCATTTT
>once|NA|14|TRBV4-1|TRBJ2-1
CASSRVWGHNEQFF
TGCGCCAGCAGCCGGGTTTGGGGGCACAATGAGCAGTTCTTC
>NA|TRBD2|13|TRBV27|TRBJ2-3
CASSLSGTRSHYF
TGTGCCAGCAGTTTATCCGGGACTAGGTCTCATTATTTT
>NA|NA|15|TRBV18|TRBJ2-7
CASSSGRQSGDEQYF
TGTGCCAGCTCATCAGGGAGGCAGTCCGGCGACGAGCAGTACTTC
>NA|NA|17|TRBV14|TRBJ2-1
CASSPWPGHALYNEQFF
TGTGCCAGCAGCCCGTGGCCGGGACACGCGCTGTACAATGAGCAGTTCTTC
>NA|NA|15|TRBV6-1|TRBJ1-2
CASTRDTRRGYGYTF
TGTGCCAGCACCCGGGACACCAGAAGGGGCTATGGCTACACCTTC
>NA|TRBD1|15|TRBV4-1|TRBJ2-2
CASSPSQGGPGELFF
TGCGCCAGCAGCCCCTCACAGGGGGGCCCCGGGGAGCTGTTTTTT
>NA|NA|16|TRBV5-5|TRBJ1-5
CASSLTGIEGDQPQHF
TGTGCCAGCAGCTTAACAGGGATTGAAGGGGATCAGCCCCAGCATTTT
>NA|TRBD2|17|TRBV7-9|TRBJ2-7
CASSSPWRGTGRDEQYF
TGTGCCAGCAGCTCCCCGTGGCGGGGGACCGGCCGAGACGAGCAGTACTTC
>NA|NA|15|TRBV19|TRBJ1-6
CASTPTGTYNSPLHF
TGTGCCAGTACCCCGACCGGGACATATAATTCACCCCTCCACTTT
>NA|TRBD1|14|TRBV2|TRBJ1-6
CASTRRDSNSPLHF
TGTGCCAGCACCAGACGGGACAGTAATTCACCCCTCCACTTT
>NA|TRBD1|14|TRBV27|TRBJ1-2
CASSITGTAYGYTF
TGTGCCAGCAGTATCACCGGGACAGCCTATGGCTACACCTTC
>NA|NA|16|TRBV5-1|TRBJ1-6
CASSLAEGVYNSPLHF
TGCGCCAGCAGCTTGGCCGAGGGGGTCTATAATTCACCCCTCCACTTT
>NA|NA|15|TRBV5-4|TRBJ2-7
CASSRWGEVVYEQYF
TGTGCCAGCAGCCGGTGGGGGGAAGTAGTCTACGAGCAGTACTTC
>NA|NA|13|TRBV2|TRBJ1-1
CARMTEMNTEAFF
TGTGCCAGGATGACAGAGATGAACACTGAAGCTTTCTTT
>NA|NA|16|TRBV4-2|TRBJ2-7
CASSQEGGPSSYEQYF
TGTGCCAGCAGCCAAGAAGGCGGGCCGAGCTCCTACGAGCAGTACTTC
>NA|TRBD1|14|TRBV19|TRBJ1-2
CASSYPGTGVGYTF
TGTGCCAGTAGCTACCCAGGGACAGGAGTAGGCTACACCTTC
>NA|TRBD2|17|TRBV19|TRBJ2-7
CASSVRTSGALSYEQYF
TGTGCCAGTAGTGTGCGGACTAGCGGGGCCCTCTCCTACGAGCAGTACTTC
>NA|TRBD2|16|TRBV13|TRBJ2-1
CASSSLAGGPYNEQFF
TGTGCCAGCAGTTCGCTAGCGGGGGGACCCTACAATGAGCAGTTCTTC
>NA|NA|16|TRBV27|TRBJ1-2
CASSLWQGGLGYGYTF
TGTGCCAGCAGTTTATGGCAGGGAGGATTGGGATATGGCTACACCTTC
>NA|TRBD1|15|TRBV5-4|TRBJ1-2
CASSPSPEGAYGYTF
TGTGCCAGCAGCCCTTCGCCGGAGGGGGCCTATGGCTACACCTTC
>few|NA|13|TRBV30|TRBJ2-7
CAWSVNRVYEQYF
TGTGCCTGGAGTGTAAACAGGGTCTACGAGCAGTACTTC
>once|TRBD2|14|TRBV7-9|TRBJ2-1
CASSLDGLAGGRFF
TGTGCCAGCAGCTTAGATGGACTAGCGGGGGGTCGGTTCTTC
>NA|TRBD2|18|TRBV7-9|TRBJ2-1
CASSLPGLAGSSYNEQFF
TGTGCCAGCAGCTTGCCCGGGCTAGCGGGAAGCTCCTACAATGAGCAGTTCTTC
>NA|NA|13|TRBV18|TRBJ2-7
CASSPPLLDEQYF
TGTGCCAGCTCACCACCGCTACTGGACGAGCAGTACTTC
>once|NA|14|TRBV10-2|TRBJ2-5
CASRNLASYETQYF
TGCGCCAGCAGGAACCTAGCTTCATATGAGACCCAGTACTTC
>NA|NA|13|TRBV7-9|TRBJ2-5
CASSDGLQETQYF
TGTGCCAGCAGCGACGGACTCCAAGAGACCCAGTACTTC
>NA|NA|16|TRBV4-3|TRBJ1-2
CASSQDGANLNYGYTF
TGCGCCAGCAGCCAAGATGGGGCGAATTTAAACTATGGCTACACCTTC
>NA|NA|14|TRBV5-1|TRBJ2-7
CASSGDIGLYEQYF
TGCGCCAGCAGCGGGGACATCGGCCTCTACGAGCAGTACTTC
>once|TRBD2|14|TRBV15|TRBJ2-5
CATRRNQAGETQYF
TGTGCCACCAGACGGAATCAAGCGGGGGAGACCCAGTACTTC
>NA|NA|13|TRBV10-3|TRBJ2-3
CATRGGATDTQYF
TGTGCCACTAGAGGGGGAGCCACAGATACGCAGTATTTT
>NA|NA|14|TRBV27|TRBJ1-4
CASTSWTDNEKLFF
TGTGCCAGCACCTCTTGGACAGACAATGAAAAACTGTTTTTT
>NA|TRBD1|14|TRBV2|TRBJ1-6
CASSQMDRDSPLHF
TGTGCCAGCAGTCAGATGGACAGGGATTCACCCCTCCACTTT
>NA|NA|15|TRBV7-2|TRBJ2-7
CASSLDWLQSYEQYF
TGTGCCAGCAGCTTAGATTGGCTTCAATCCTACGAGCAGTACTTC
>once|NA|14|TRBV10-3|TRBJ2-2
CAISGTENTGELFF
TGTGCCATCAGTGGGACAGAGAACACCGGGGAGCTGTTTTTT
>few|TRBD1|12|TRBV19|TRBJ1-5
CASRDRHQPQHF
TGTGCCAGCCGGGACAGACATCAGCCCCAGCATTTT
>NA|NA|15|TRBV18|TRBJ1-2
CASSPTTGESYGYTF
TGTGCCAGCTCACCAACGACAGGCGAGAGCTATGGCTACACCTTC
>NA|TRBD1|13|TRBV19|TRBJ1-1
CASSPGGGTEAFF
TGTGCCAGTAGTCCAGGGGGCGGAACTGAAGCTTTCTTT
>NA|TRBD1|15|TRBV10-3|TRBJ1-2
CAISPPGQGGDGYTF
TGTGCCATCAGCCCCCCGGGACAGGGTGGGGATGGCTACACCTTC
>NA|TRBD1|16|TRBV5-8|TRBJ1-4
CASSSGQGSVYEKLFF
TGTGCCAGCAGCTCTGGACAGGGATCGGTGTATGAAAAACTGTTTTTT
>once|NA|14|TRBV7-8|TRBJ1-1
CASSAGGADTEAFF
TGTGCCAGCAGCGCCGGAGGGGCTGACACTGAAGCTTTCTTT